The clone carrying this T cell receptor (beta chain) showed up just a few times. Profiling relied on immunoSEQ multiplex PCR, and the TCRdb table lists in-frame clones only, not all of them. This sample yields approximately 440,000 clones, of which more than 70% are seen a single time; about 12% belongs to the top ten. This record comes from a study of shared clonotypes between healthy human individuals. In germline, CDR1 is GTSNPN, CDR2 SVGIG (reference sequence). This CDR3 is 11 amino acids long. Sequenced input: PBMCs. The TCR comes from a middle-aged woman in good health. Some clones in this sample may be carry-over from other donors' samples. The J gene is TRBJ1-2, the V gene TRBV30; no clear D. Here the CDR3 reads CAVTSMGGYTF. DNA for the CDR3: TGTGCGGTAACCTCTATGGGAGGCTACACCTTC.